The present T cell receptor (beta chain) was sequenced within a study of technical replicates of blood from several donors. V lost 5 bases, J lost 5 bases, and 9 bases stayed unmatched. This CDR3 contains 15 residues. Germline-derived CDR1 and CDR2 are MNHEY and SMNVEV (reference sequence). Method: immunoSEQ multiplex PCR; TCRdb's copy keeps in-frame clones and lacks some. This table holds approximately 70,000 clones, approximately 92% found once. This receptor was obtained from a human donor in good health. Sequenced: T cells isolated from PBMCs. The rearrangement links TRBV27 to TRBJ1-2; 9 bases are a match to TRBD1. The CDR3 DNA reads TGTGCCAGCAGTCCTTTTCGGGACAGGGAATATGGCTACACCTTC. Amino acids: CASSPFRDREYGYTF.